This T cell receptor beta chain comes out of a study of blood T cell repertoires in COVID-19. As for the study in general: From the United States, Italy and Spain came samples of acute and convalescent COVID-19.

Source study methods: Amplification with reference gene primers provided the estimates of nucleated cell counts. Profiling relied on immunoSEQ multiplex PCR, and the TCRdb table lists in-frame clones only, not all of them. V and J calls and clone size follow that table, whereas D and trimming were derived from the DNA. The sample records over 70,000 clones, about 80% being singletons. A single count supports this clone. CDR3 size: 14 residues. Germline loops: CDR1 ENHRY, CDR2 SYGVKD. V shed 7 bases and J shed 0 bases, with 12 bases lying between them. V usage is TRBV10-3 and J usage is TRBJ1-1; no definite D call. This TCR came from a man aged 30 to 39 with COVID-19, enrolled during active disease. Material: peripheral blood. The chain's CDR3 is CAIKVTEMNTEAFF. CDR3 DNA sequence: TGTGCCATCAAGGTTACAGAGATGAACACTGAAGCTTTCTTT.